This T cell receptor (beta chain) was captured by sequencing in a study of blood T cell repertoires in COVID-19. The junction had 5 bases not matched to a gene; V was cut back by 2 bases and J by 0 bases. CDR1 and CDR2 from the germline V gene are MGHRA and YSYEKL. The CDR3 is 18 amino acids. Original data processing: Using reference gene primer amplification, nucleated cell counts were estimated. Clones were sequenced by immunoSEQ multiplex PCR, and TCRdb holds only the in-frame ones, with some missing. Clone size and the V and J calls come from that table; the DNA yielded D and trimming. The sample contains about 110,000 clones, about 85% of which appear only once.

V usage is TRBV4-1 and J usage is TRBJ2-3; 13 bases are shared with TRBD2. The receptor comes from a human donor in a cohort sampled during active COVID-19. Sequencing was done on a sample of peripheral blood. Written as DNA, the CDR3 is TGCGCCAGCAGCCAATGGGGACTAGCGGGGATGAGCACAGATACGCAGTATTTT. Encoded protein: CASSQWGLAGMSTDTQYF.